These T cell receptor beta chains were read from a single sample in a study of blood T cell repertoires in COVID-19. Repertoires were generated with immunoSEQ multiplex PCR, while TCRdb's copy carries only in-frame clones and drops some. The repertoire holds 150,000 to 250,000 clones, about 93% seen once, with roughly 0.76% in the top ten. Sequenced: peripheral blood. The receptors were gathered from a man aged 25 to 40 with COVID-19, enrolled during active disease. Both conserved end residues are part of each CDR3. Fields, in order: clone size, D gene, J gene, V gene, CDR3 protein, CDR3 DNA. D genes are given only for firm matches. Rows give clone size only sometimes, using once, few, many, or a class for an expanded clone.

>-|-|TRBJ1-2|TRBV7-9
CASSLATGLGYTF
TGTGCCAGCAGCTTAGCGACAGGTCTGGGCTACACCTTC
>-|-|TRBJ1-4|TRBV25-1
CASSEMRAHEKLFF
TGTGCCAGCAGTGAAATGCGGGCTCATGAAAAACTGTTTTTT
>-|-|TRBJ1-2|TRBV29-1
CSVRGGRENGYTF
TGCAGCGTTCGCGGGGGCAGGGAGAATGGCTACACCTTC
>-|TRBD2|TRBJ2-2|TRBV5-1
CASSLTAGGANTGELFF
TGCGCCAGCAGCTTGACAGCGGGGGGTGCGAACACCGGGGAGCTGTTTTTT
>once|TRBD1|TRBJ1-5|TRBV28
CASSPPQGGNQPQHF
TGTGCCAGCAGTCCGCCTCAGGGGGGCAATCAGCCCCAGCATTTT
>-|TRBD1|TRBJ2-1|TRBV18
CASSPRGQGENEQFF
TGTGCCAGCTCACCAAGGGGACAGGGGGAGAATGAGCAGTTCTTC
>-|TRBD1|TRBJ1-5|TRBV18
CASSLYRGGQPQHF
TGTGCCAGCTCACTTTACAGGGGCGGGCAGCCCCAGCATTTT
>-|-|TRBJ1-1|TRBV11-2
CARTGTIKNTEAFF
TGTGCCAGGACGGGGACAATAAAGAACACTGAAGCTTTCTTT
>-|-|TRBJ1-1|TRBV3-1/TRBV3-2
CASSQESGGWTEAFF
TGTGCCAGCAGCCAAGAAAGTGGGGGGTGGACTGAAGCTTTCTTT
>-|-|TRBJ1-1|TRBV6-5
CASSSQPTDLEAFF
TGTGCCAGCAGTTCGCAACCCACAGACCTTGAAGCTTTCTTT
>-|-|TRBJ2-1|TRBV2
CASMNEAVYNEQFF
TGTGCCAGCATGAACGAGGCAGTCTACAATGAGCAGTTCTTC
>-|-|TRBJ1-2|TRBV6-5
CATGQGNGYTF
TGTGCTACTGGTCAGGGGAATGGCTACACCTTC
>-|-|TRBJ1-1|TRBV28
CASTTRRGRGVGTEAFF
TGTGCCAGCACCACTAGGCGGGGCCGGGGTGTGGGCACTGAAGCTTTCTTT
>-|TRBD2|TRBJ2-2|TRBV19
CASSTLAGGATGELFF
TGTGCCAGTAGTACGCTAGCGGGGGGTGCAACCGGGGAGCTGTTTTTT
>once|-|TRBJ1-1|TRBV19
CASSIPGTHTEAFF
TGTGCCAGTAGTATTCCGGGTACCCACACTGAAGCTTTCTTT
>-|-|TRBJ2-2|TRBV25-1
CASSEQYTGELFF
TGTGCCAGCAGTGAACAGTACACCGGGGAGCTGTTTTTT